These T cell receptor beta chains were read from a single sample in a study of blood T cell repertoires in COVID-19. Sequenced by immunoSEQ multiplex PCR; TCRdb stores in-frame clones only, minus some. The data contain approximately 170,000 clones, around 81% of them singletons. The sample was peripheral blood. The receptors derive from a woman aged 80 or over with COVID-19, enrolled during active disease. Each CDR3 is given with its conserved first and last residue. D genes are given only for firm matches. The size entry is marked missing in some rows and otherwise reads once, few, many or a size class.

d_gene: -
v_gene: TRBV2
j_gene: TRBJ1-1
abundance: once
CDR3aa: CASSAEGWATEAFF
CDR3nt: TGTGCCAGCAGTGCGGAGGGGTGGGCCACTGAAGCTTTCTTT

d_gene: -
v_gene: TRBV6-6
j_gene: TRBJ2-1
abundance: -
CDR3aa: CASSSPGYNEQFF
CDR3nt: TGTGCCAGCAGTTCACCGGGGTACAATGAGCAGTTCTTC

d_gene: TRBD1
v_gene: TRBV6-5
j_gene: TRBJ1-1
abundance: -
CDR3aa: CASRETGSPEAFF
CDR3nt: TGTGCCAGCAGAGAGACAGGGTCCCCTGAAGCTTTCTTT

d_gene: TRBD2
v_gene: TRBV5-1
j_gene: TRBJ2-3
abundance: -
CDR3aa: CASTSTSGGSDTQYF
CDR3nt: TGCGCCAGCACGAGCACTAGCGGGGGGTCTGATACGCAGTATTTT

d_gene: TRBD1
v_gene: TRBV6-5
j_gene: TRBJ1-2
abundance: -
CDR3aa: CASSYGQGNVYGYTF
CDR3nt: TGTGCCAGCAGTTACGGACAGGGGAACGTTTATGGCTACACCTTC

d_gene: -
v_gene: TRBV29-1
j_gene: TRBJ2-5
abundance: -
CDR3aa: CSVGLTAPRGETQYF
CDR3nt: TGCAGCGTTGGCCTGACAGCCCCAAGGGGTGAGACCCAGTACTTC

d_gene: TRBD1
v_gene: TRBV28
j_gene: TRBJ1-2
abundance: -
CDR3aa: CASTRQGGGYTF
CDR3nt: TGTGCCAGCACCAGACAGGGAGGTGGCTACACCTTC

d_gene: TRBD1
v_gene: TRBV3-1/TRBV3-2
j_gene: TRBJ1-3
abundance: -
CDR3aa: CASTPGGQDLGNTIYF
CDR3nt: TGTGCCAGCACCCCAGGGGGCCAAGACCTTGGAAACACCATATATTTT

d_gene: -
v_gene: TRBV25-1
j_gene: TRBJ2-3
abundance: once
CDR3aa: CASSRDTFSHTQYF
CDR3nt: TGTGCCAGCTCCCGGGACACCTTTAGCCATACGCAGTATTTT

d_gene: TRBD1
v_gene: TRBV27
j_gene: TRBJ1-5
abundance: -
CDR3aa: CASSSRQGRITGQPQHF
CDR3nt: TGTGCCAGCAGTTCTCGACAGGGAAGGATAACAGGTCAGCCCCAGCATTTT

d_gene: -
v_gene: TRBV6-1
j_gene: TRBJ2-1
abundance: -
CDR3aa: CASSERLTDYSYNEQFF
CDR3nt: TGTGCCAGCAGTGAAAGGCTAACAGACTACTCCTACAATGAGCAGTTCTTC

d_gene: -
v_gene: TRBV19
j_gene: TRBJ1-4
abundance: -
CDR3aa: CASRDYANEKLFF
CDR3nt: TGTGCCAGTAGAGACTACGCTAATGAAAAACTGTTTTTT

d_gene: TRBD1
v_gene: TRBV3-1/TRBV3-2
j_gene: TRBJ1-6
abundance: -
CDR3aa: CASSQMTGRSPLHF
CDR3nt: TGTGCCAGCAGCCAGATGACAGGGAGATCACCCCTCCACTTT

d_gene: -
v_gene: TRBV18
j_gene: TRBJ1-4
abundance: many
CDR3aa: CASRGQINEKLFF
CDR3nt: TGTGCCAGCCGCGGACAGATAAATGAAAAACTGTTTTTT

d_gene: -
v_gene: TRBV5-1
j_gene: TRBJ1-1
abundance: once
CDR3aa: CASSLGGTGRNTEAFF
CDR3nt: TGCGCCAGCAGCTTGGGAGGCACAGGGCGGAACACTGAAGCTTTCTTT

d_gene: TRBD2
v_gene: TRBV9
j_gene: TRBJ2-2
abundance: -
CDR3aa: CASSVGLAENTGELFF
CDR3nt: TGTGCCAGCAGCGTAGGACTAGCGGAGAACACCGGGGAGCTGTTTTTT

d_gene: TRBD2
v_gene: TRBV5-1
j_gene: TRBJ2-1
abundance: -
CDR3aa: CASSWGEGRGYNEQFF
CDR3nt: TGCGCCAGCAGCTGGGGGGAGGGAAGGGGCTACAATGAGCAGTTCTTC

d_gene: TRBD2
v_gene: TRBV2
j_gene: TRBJ2-7
abundance: -
CDR3aa: CASSRLAGGWEQYF
CDR3nt: TGTGCCAGCAGTCGACTAGCGGGAGGGTGGGAGCAGTACTTC

d_gene: TRBD1
v_gene: TRBV5-3
j_gene: TRBJ1-5
abundance: -
CDR3aa: CARSAPLGQGARQPQHF
CDR3nt: TGTGCCAGAAGCGCACCCCTAGGACAGGGGGCTAGACAGCCCCAGCATTTT

d_gene: TRBD1
v_gene: TRBV18
j_gene: TRBJ2-7
abundance: -
CDR3aa: CASSPGTAQGEQYF
CDR3nt: TGTGCCAGCTCACCCGGGACAGCCCAAGGGGAGCAGTACTTC

d_gene: TRBD1
v_gene: TRBV10-3
j_gene: TRBJ2-1
abundance: -
CDR3aa: CATSGQGVWNEQFF
CDR3nt: TGTGCCACCTCGGGACAGGGGGTCTGGAATGAGCAGTTCTTC

d_gene: -
v_gene: TRBV11-1
j_gene: TRBJ2-5
abundance: -
CDR3aa: CASSSRGGKEETQYF
CDR3nt: TGTGCCAGCAGCTCTCGGGGCGGGAAGGAGGAGACCCAGTACTTC

d_gene: -
v_gene: TRBV5-1
j_gene: TRBJ1-6
abundance: -
CDR3aa: CASSLARQGNSPLHF
CDR3nt: TGCGCCAGCAGCTTGGCAAGGCAGGGGAATTCACCCCTCCACTTT

d_gene: -
v_gene: TRBV7-8
j_gene: TRBJ1-6
abundance: few
CDR3aa: CASSLLRGSNSPLHF
CDR3nt: TGTGCCAGCAGCTTATTAAGGGGTTCAAATTCACCCCTCCACTTT

d_gene: -
v_gene: TRBV27
j_gene: TRBJ2-7
abundance: -
CDR3aa: CASSSRGAGTYEQYF
CDR3nt: TGTGCCAGCAGTTCCCGGGGGGCTGGGACCTACGAGCAGTACTTC

d_gene: -
v_gene: TRBV6-2/TRBV6-3
j_gene: TRBJ1-1
abundance: -
CDR3aa: CASSREVWATEAFF
CDR3nt: TGTGCCAGCAGTCGGGAGGTTTGGGCCACTGAAGCTTTCTTT

d_gene: -
v_gene: TRBV5-1
j_gene: TRBJ2-3
abundance: -
CDR3aa: CASSLERGRTDTQYF
CDR3nt: TGCGCCAGCAGCTTGGAAAGGGGAAGAACAGATACGCAGTATTTT

d_gene: -
v_gene: TRBV7-8
j_gene: TRBJ2-5
abundance: -
CDR3aa: CASSPQEETQYF
CDR3nt: TGTGCCAGCAGCCCCCAGGAAGAGACCCAGTACTTC

d_gene: -
v_gene: TRBV11-2
j_gene: TRBJ1-1
abundance: -
CDR3aa: CASSLGRQLNTEAFF
CDR3nt: TGTGCCAGCAGCTTAGGCAGACAGCTGAACACTGAAGCTTTCTTT

d_gene: TRBD1
v_gene: TRBV10-1
j_gene: TRBJ2-7
abundance: -
CDR3aa: CASSPGQTYEQYF
CDR3nt: TGCGCCAGCAGTCCGGGACAGACCTACGAGCAGTACTTC

d_gene: -
v_gene: TRBV10-3
j_gene: TRBJ2-1
abundance: -
CDR3aa: CAISEREPSYNEQFF
CDR3nt: TGTGCCATCAGTGAGCGGGAGCCCTCCTACAATGAGCAGTTCTTC

d_gene: -
v_gene: TRBV4-1
j_gene: TRBJ2-7
abundance: -
CDR3aa: CASSQDARTYEQYF
CDR3nt: TGCGCCAGCAGCCAAGATGCGAGGACCTACGAGCAGTACTTC

d_gene: TRBD1
v_gene: TRBV7-2
j_gene: TRBJ2-3
abundance: once
CDR3aa: CASSSPTGGVSDTQYF
CDR3nt: TGTGCCAGCAGCTCACCGACAGGGGGCGTCTCAGATACGCAGTATTTT

d_gene: -
v_gene: TRBV4-1
j_gene: TRBJ1-4
abundance: -
CDR3aa: CASSQAEVRYEKLFF
CDR3nt: TGCGCCAGCAGCCAAGCCGAGGTCCGCTATGAAAAACTGTTTTTT

d_gene: -
v_gene: TRBV15
j_gene: TRBJ1-3
abundance: -
CDR3aa: CATSIPGDAGNTIYF
CDR3nt: TGTGCCACCAGCATCCCAGGGGACGCGGGAAACACCATATATTTT

d_gene: -
v_gene: TRBV7-3
j_gene: TRBJ2-6
abundance: -
CDR3aa: CASRKSIATEYGANVLTF
CDR3nt: TGTGCCAGCAGAAAAAGCATCGCAACTGAATATGGGGCCAACGTCCTGACTTTC

d_gene: -
v_gene: TRBV19
j_gene: TRBJ1-2
abundance: -
CDR3aa: CASSMWEDGYGYTF
CDR3nt: TGTGCCAGTAGTATGTGGGAGGACGGCTATGGCTACACCTTC